The 17 T cell receptor beta chains listed next were all sequenced from one sample in a study of blood T cell repertoires in COVID-19. Sequencing was performed with immunoSEQ multiplex PCR; in TCRdb, only in-frame clones are kept and a portion is missing. The sample contains 150,000 or so clones, approximately 93% of which appear only once. The sample consisted of peripheral blood. Receptors originate from a woman aged 60-75 years with COVID-19, enrolled during active disease.

This chain links TRBV15 with TRBJ1-1; the D is unclear. CDR3 length: 13 residues. Germline V lookup: CDR1 LNHNV, CDR2 YYDKDF (reference sequence). Trimming cost V 5 bases and J 1 base, with 8 bases left between them. The CDR3 sequence is CATSSRRNTEAFF. DNA of the CDR3: TGTGCCACCAGCTCGAGGCGGAACACTGAAGCTTTCTTT.

The chain carries TRBV7-2 and TRBJ1-4; maybe TRBD1 (5 bases). The CDR3 length is 14 residues. V was clipped by 0 bases and J by 8 bases, with 10 bases between them. Germline CDR1 is SGHTA and CDR2 is FQGNSA. CDR3 region: CASSLASGNEKLFF. The CDR3 DNA reads TGTGCCAGCAGCTTAGCGTCAGGGAACGAAAAACTGTTTTTT.

This chain joins TRBV18 and TRBJ1-5, with TRBD1 matching over 9 bases. From germline, CDR1 is KGHSH and CDR2 LQKENI. This CDR3 comprises 15 residues. Unmatched junction bases numbered 8, after V lost 5 bases and J lost 6 bases. DNA for the CDR3: TGTGCCAGCTCATTAACGGGGACAGGGATTCAGCCCCAGCATTTT. It yields the protein CASSLTGTGIQPQHF.

The chain links TRBV6-1 to TRBJ2-3; 7 bases align to TRBD1. The germline V gene has CDR1 MNHNS and CDR2 SASEGT. The CDR3 is made up of 15 amino acids. Trimming took 3 bases from V and 0 from J; bases not matched to a gene: 3. The CDR3 sequence: CASSEGQPSTDTQYF. The CDR3 nucleotides are TGTGCCAGCAGTGAGGGACAGCCTAGCACAGATACGCAGTATTTT.

The J gene is TRBJ1-1, the V gene TRBV20-1, with 7 bases lining up with TRBD1. The junction had 2 bases not matched to a gene; V was cut back by 8 bases and J by 5 bases. Germline V gene data show CDR1 as DFQATT and CDR2 as SNEGSKA (reference sequence). CDR3 length: 10 amino acids. In nucleotides, the CDR3 is TGCAGTTCAGGGGGAACTGAAGCTTTCTTT. Amino acids: CSSGGTEAFF.

This chain connects TRBV5-8 to TRBJ1-4, with TRBD1 matching 9 bases. The germline CDR1 and CDR2 sequences are SGHTS and YDEGEE. Losses at the gene ends were 5 bases for V and 5 bases for J; bases not matched to a gene: 7. The CDR3 totals 15 residues. CDR3 sequence: CASRPQGARNEKLFF. As DNA, the CDR3 is TGTGCCAGCAGACCACAGGGGGCGCGAAATGAAAAACTGTTTTTT.

The chain carries TRBV6-6 and TRBJ2-2, with TRBD1 matching 9 bases. From germline, CDR1 is MNHNY and CDR2 SVGAGI (reference sequence). The length of the CDR3 is 20 residues. Unmatched junction bases numbered 23, after V lost 6 bases and J lost 6 bases. CDR3 residues: CASSTLPGDNRGRFAGELFF. The CDR3 coding sequence is TGTGCCAGCAGCACGCTACCGGGGGACAACAGGGGGCGGTTTGCCGGGGAGCTGTTTTTT.

The chain has TRBV7-3 and TRBJ2-2; 9 positions match TRBD2. The ends lost 3 bases at V and 5 bases at J; junction bases unmatched: 4. The CDR3 loop spans 15 amino acids. CDR1 SGHTA and CDR2 FQGTGA come from the germline V gene. CDR3 DNA: TGTGCCAGCAGCTTGCTAGCGGGGTGGACCGGGGAGCTGTTTTTT. Its translation is CASSLLAGWTGELFF.

The chain links TRBV6-5 to TRBJ2-5, with D possibly matching TRBD1 (5 bases). CDR1 and CDR2 (germline): MNHEY, SVGAGI. This CDR3 has 14 residues. The V gene lost 7 bases and the J gene lost 2 bases, with 14 bases spanning the gap. The CDR3 loop reads CASTAGATQETQYF. The DNA for the CDR3 is TGTGCCAGCACCGCTGGGGCGACTCAAGAGACCCAGTACTTC.

The rearrangement joins TRBV7-9 to TRBJ1-1; no firm D call. The CDR3 is 11 amino acids. V was clipped by 4 bases and J by 12 bases, with 12 bases between them. Germline lookup yields CDR1 SEHNR and CDR2 FQNEAQ (reference sequence). CDR3 bases: TGTGCCAGCAGCTCATCGATAGAGCCTTTCTTT. This codes for CASSSSIEPFF. Complete variable domain (other parts from reference TRBV7-9 and TRBJ1-1): DTGVSQNPRHKITKRGQNVTFRCDPISEHNRLYWYRQTLGQGPEFLTYFQNEAQLEKSRLLSDRFSAERPKGSFSTLEIQRTEQGDSAMYLCASSSSIEPFFGQGTRLTVV.

This chain connects TRBV19 to TRBJ1-1; the match to TRBD1 covers 7 bases. Germline V lookup: CDR1 LNHDA, CDR2 SQIVND (reference sequence). The CDR3 spans 14 residues. V gave up 6 bases and J gave up 0 bases; unmatched junction bases: 4. The CDR3 reads CASRGGQLNTEAFF. CDR3 in DNA: TGTGCCAGTAGGGGGGGACAGCTGAACACTGAAGCTTTCTTT.

The chain links TRBV12-3 or TRBV12-4 to TRBJ2-7; no reliable D call. The CDR3 is 13 amino acids. V lost 5 bases, J lost 2 bases, and 10 bases lay in between. The CDR3 here is CASSPASPYEQYF. The CDR3 DNA follows: TGTGCCAGCAGTCCAGCGAGCCCCTACGAGCAGTACTTC.

V usage is TRBV6-1 and J usage is TRBJ2-5, with D possibly TRBD1 on 6 matching bases. The V end was cut by 2 bases, the J end by 2 bases, with 21 bases between. The germline V gene has CDR1 MNHNS and CDR2 SASEGT. CDR3 length equals 18 residues. CDR3 in amino acids: CASSEYWNGQRPQETQYF. For the CDR3, the DNA is TGTGCCAGCAGTGAATACTGGAACGGACAGAGACCACAAGAGACCCAGTACTTC.

The chain joins TRBV5-1 to TRBJ1-4; the D gene is possibly TRBD1 (5 bases). Germline V lookup: CDR1 SGHRS, CDR2 YFSETQ. Trimming stripped 4 bases from V and 7 bases from J, with 23 bases between. The CDR3 length is 17 residues. Written as DNA, the CDR3 is TGCGCCAGCAGCCCCGTCGGGACTCATGGGCAAGGTGAAAAACTGTTTTTT. This sequence encodes CASSPVGTHGQGEKLFF.

The chain joins TRBV19 to TRBJ2-1; 9 bases match TRBD2. Germline V gives CDR1 LNHDA, CDR2 SQIVND (reference sequence). CDR3 size: 17 residues. V was pared by 3 bases and J by 10 bases, with 16 bases of the junction left unmatched. CDR3 bases: TGTGCCAGTAGTATCTGGGGGGGCGCTAGCGGGGATCGCGAGCAGTTCTTC. Encoded protein: CASSIWGGASGDREQFF.

Concerning this clone: A junction boundary mismatches the germline segment, possibly from a read error. J is TRBJ2-5 and V is TRBV3-1 (or the pseudogene TRBV3-2); 7 bases are shared with TRBD2. This CDR3 comprises 16 residues. Germline-derived CDR1 and CDR2 are LGHDT and YNNKEL (reference sequence). CDR3 residues: CASSQVISGGRETQYF. CDR3 DNA sequence: TGTGCCAGCAGTCAAGTCATATCGGGCGGGAGAGAGACCCAGTACTTC.

The J gene is TRBJ1-1, the V gene TRBV4-3, with D possibly being TRBD1 (6 bases). Trimming removed 3 bases from V and 0 bases from J, with 11 bases in between. This CDR3 has 15 amino acids. Germline V gives CDR1 LGHNA, CDR2 YSLEER. CDR3 DNA: TGCGCCAGCAGCCACTCCGGACAGTTGAACACTGAAGCTTTCTTT. Translated: CASSHSGQLNTEAFF.